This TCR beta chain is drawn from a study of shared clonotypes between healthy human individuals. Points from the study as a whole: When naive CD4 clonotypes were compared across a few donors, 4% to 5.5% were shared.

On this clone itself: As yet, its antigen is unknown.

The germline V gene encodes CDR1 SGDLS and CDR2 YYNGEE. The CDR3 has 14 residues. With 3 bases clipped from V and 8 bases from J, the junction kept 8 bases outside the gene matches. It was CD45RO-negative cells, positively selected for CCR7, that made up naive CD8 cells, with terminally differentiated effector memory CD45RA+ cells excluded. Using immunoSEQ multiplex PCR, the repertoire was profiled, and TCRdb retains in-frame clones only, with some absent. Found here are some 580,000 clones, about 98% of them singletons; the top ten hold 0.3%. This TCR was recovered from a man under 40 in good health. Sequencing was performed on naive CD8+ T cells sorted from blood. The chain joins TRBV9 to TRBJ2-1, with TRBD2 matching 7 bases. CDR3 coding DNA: TGTGCCAGCAGCGGAAGGGGAGGGCCCGATGAGCAGTTCTTC. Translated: CASSGRGGPDEQFF.